This TCR beta chain was obtained from a study of OX40 agonist ivuxolimab in advanced cancers. About the study: Treatment received earlier with anti-PD-1, anti-PD-L1 or anti-CTLA-4 agents was allowed, and over 30% had some. Partial responses, seen in three patients, involved one hepatocellular carcinoma and two cutaneous melanomas. Study-level results: Doses of 0.1 to 3.0 mg/kg were accompanied by clonal expansion of CD4+ and CD8+ blood T cells by week 6.

Germline loops: CDR1 SGDLS, CDR2 YYNGEE. Trimming shortened V by 1 base and J by 2 bases, and 12 bases separated the two germline ends. The CDR3 loop spans 15 amino acids. Details on this clone: Its antigen is currently unknown.

The method was immunoSEQ multiplex PCR; TCRdb's version includes in-frame clones alone and lacks a portion of them. The data show tens of thousands of clones, with just under 80% seen just once and around 2.5% held by the top ten. The source material was CD4+ or CD8+ T cells sorted from blood, sampled in a trial of the OX40 agonist ivuxolimab. This TCR came from an adult with an advanced solid tumor such as melanoma, head and neck, liver or kidney cancer. The J gene is TRBJ1-2, the V gene TRBV9; perhaps TRBD1 as D (5 bases). The chain's CDR3 is CASSVFWGGNYGYTF. CDR3 DNA sequence: TGTGCCAGCAGCGTATTCTGGGGCGGAAACTATGGCTACACCTTC.